One and the same sample provided the 13 T cell receptor beta chains below, sequenced in a study of long-term antiretroviral therapy in people with HIV. They ran version v3.0 of the immunoSEQ assay at survey level. Method: immunoSEQ multiplex PCR; TCRdb's copy keeps in-frame clones and lacks some. The sample yields 20,000 or so clones, 86% seen once. This material consisted of unsorted PBMCs, taken 0.5 years after starting antiretroviral therapy. The origin of the receptors is a man in his forties with HIV.

In its sample, this clone was seen once. The chain combines TRBV7-3 with TRBJ2-3; D is uncertain. This CDR3 has 12 residues. Germline V gene sequence: CDR1 SGHTA, CDR2 FQGTGA. Between the trimmed V and J ends, which lost 5 bases and 6 bases, there was a span of 9 bases. The CDR3 loop is CASSPPSDTQYF. The CDR3, as DNA: TGTGCCAGCAGCCCCCCCTCGGATACGCAGTATTTT.

The J gene is TRBJ2-3, the V gene TRBV11-2; no reliable D call. Trimming removed 4 bases at V and 1 base at J, with 9 bases between. Germline V gene lookup returns CDR1 SGHAT and CDR2 FQNNGV. The CDR3 extends over 14 amino acids. The CDR3 reads CASSWGGGTDTQYF. The CDR3, as DNA: TGTGCCAGCAGCTGGGGTGGCGGCACAGATACGCAGTATTTT.

The chain joins TRBV4-1 to TRBJ2-7; D could derive from TRBD1 or TRBD2 (5 bases each). CDR1 is MGHRA and CDR2 is YSYEKL in the germline V gene. V lost 4 bases to trimming and J lost 3 bases, with 13 bases between them. The CDR3 length is 14 residues. The DNA for the CDR3 is TGCGCCAGCAGCCCAGGGAGTGGGATCTACGAGCAGTACTTC. Translated: CASSPGSGIYEQYF.

This sequence joins TRBV2 and TRBJ2-2, with 9 bases matching TRBD2. V lost 3 bases, J lost 4 bases, and 3 bases stayed unmatched. There are 15 residues in the CDR3. Germline loops: CDR1 SNHLY, CDR2 FYNNEI. The DNA for the CDR3 is TGTGCCAGCAGTGAGATAGCGGGAGCCACCGGGGAGCTGTTTTTT. It translates to CASSEIAGATGELFF.

This chain uses TRBV29-1 with TRBJ1-3, with 7 bases lining up with TRBD1. V dropped 0 bases and J dropped 1; count of bases not matched to a gene: 9. CDR1 is SQVTM and CDR2 is ANQGSEA in the germline V gene. The CDR3 sequence is 17 residues long. CDR3 sequence: CSVEEVLARGSGNTIYF. The CDR3 DNA is TGCAGCGTTGAAGAGGTACTGGCCAGGGGGTCTGGAAACACCATATATTTT.

The V and J genes are TRBV5-1 and TRBJ2-4; 12 bases line up with TRBD2. This CDR3 has 17 amino acids. Germline V lookup: CDR1 SGHRS, CDR2 YFSETQ. Losses at the gene ends were 4 bases for V and 6 bases for J; bases not matched to a gene: 11. DNA for the CDR3: TGCGCCAGCAGCGCAGCTAGCGGGGGGGCCGGAGGAAACATTCAGTACTTC. Protein sequence: CASSAASGGAGGNIQYF.

The V and J genes are TRBV5-1 and TRBJ1-2; D might be TRBD1 (5 bases). V was trimmed by 0 bases and J by 8 bases, leaving 8 bases between them. The CDR3 covers 12 residues. From germline, CDR1 is SGHRS and CDR2 YFSETQ. The DNA for the CDR3 is TGCGCCAGCAGCTTGGAGGGGTCCGGCTACACCTTC. This gives the protein CASSLEGSGYTF.

The chain employs TRBV2 and TRBJ2-7; 8 bases line up with TRBD1. The CDR3 runs to 14 residues. CDR1 is SNHLY, CDR2 FYNNEI, per germline. V was clipped by 6 bases and J by 0 bases; unmatched bases: 4. CDR3 DNA sequence: TGTGCCAGCAGGGGGGACAGGAGCTCCTACGAGCAGTACTTC. The encoded protein is CASRGDRSSYEQYF.

This clone was seen once. The chain joins TRBV25-1 to TRBJ2-7, with 8 bases lining up with TRBD1. The CDR3 totals 15 residues. CDR1 and CDR2 (germline): MGHDK, SYGVNS. The J segment lost 5 bases and the V segment lost 6 bases, leaving 12 bases of the junction unmatched. CDR3 region: CASSKSGQGIHEQYF. Here the CDR3 DNA reads TGTGCCAGCAGCAAAAGCGGACAGGGAATCCACGAGCAGTACTTC.

The rearrangement uses TRBV12-5 and TRBJ1-6; the D gene is possibly TRBD1 (5 bases). From germline, CDR1 is LGHNT and CDR2 FRNRAP. This CDR3 is built from 15 residues. Between the trimmed V and J ends, which lost 6 bases and 7 bases, there was a span of 16 bases. The CDR3 sequence is CASGPGDGINSPLHF. CDR3 DNA sequence: TGTGCTAGTGGCCCGGGGGACGGAATAAATTCACCCCTCCACTTT.

This clone is termed medium-sized. V gene TRBV7-2 combines with J gene TRBJ2-7; D is undetermined. Looked up from germline, CDR1 is SGHTA and CDR2 is FQGNSA. This CDR3 is built from 14 residues. V lost 1 base and J lost 0, with 7 bases in between. The CDR3 is CASSLGLSSYEQYF. The CDR3 region has the DNA TGTGCCAGCAGCTTAGGGCTGAGCTCCTACGAGCAGTACTTC.

CDR3: CASSEEFPQLTEAFF. The CDR3 DNA reads as TGTGCCAGCAGTGAAGAGTTCCCCCAACTCACTGAAGCTTTCTTT. The chain has TRBV2 and TRBJ1-1; no definite D call. Trimming shortened V by 1 base and J by 4 bases, and 13 bases separated the two germline ends. The CDR3 runs to 15 residues. Germline V gene sequence: CDR1 SNHLY, CDR2 FYNNEI.

V usage is TRBV29-1 and J usage is TRBJ2-7, with D possibly matching TRBD2 (5 bases). Germline V lookup: CDR1 SQVTM, CDR2 ANQGSEA. The ends were cut back, 1 base at V and 0 bases at J, with 10 bases in the middle. This CDR3 region has 14 residues. The CDR3 loop reads CSVEGGGFSYEQYF. As DNA, the CDR3 is TGCAGCGTTGAAGGTGGCGGGTTCTCCTACGAGCAGTACTTC.